The rows below give T cell receptor beta chains drawn from one sample of a study of cytomegalovirus exposure and HLA in healthy donors. Produced via immunoSEQ multiplex PCR; TCRdb's table is partial and in-frame only. Of fewer than 150,000 clones in the sample, approximately 74% were seen once. Sequenced material: PBMCs. These receptors were obtained from a middle-aged woman in good health and CMV-seropositive. Each CDR3 is given with its conserved first and last residue. Each record gives: clone size, V gene, D gene, J gene, CDR3 protein, CDR3 DNA. A D gene is named only where the DNA matches it firmly. Some rows mark clone size as missing; the rest say once, few, many or name a class of expanded clone.

clone_size: NA; v_call: TRBV4-1; d_call: NA; j_call: TRBJ2-1; cdr3_aa: CASSQVYDEQFF; cdr3_nt: TGCGCCAGCAGCCAAGTCTACGATGAGCAGTTCTTC
clone_size: NA; v_call: TRBV5-5; d_call: NA; j_call: TRBJ2-5; cdr3_aa: CASSLEQIQETQYF; cdr3_nt: TGTGCCAGCAGCTTGGAACAGATACAAGAGACCCAGTACTTC
clone_size: few; v_call: TRBV7-6; d_call: NA; j_call: TRBJ1-3; cdr3_aa: CASSSTGSGNTIYF; cdr3_nt: TGTGCCAGCAGCTCCACAGGGAGCGGAAACACCATATATTTT
clone_size: few; v_call: TRBV7-9; d_call: NA; j_call: TRBJ1-6; cdr3_aa: CASSNTGDNSPLHF; cdr3_nt: TGTGCCAGCAGCAATACAGGAGATAATTCACCCCTCCACTTT
clone_size: NA; v_call: TRBV9; d_call: TRBD1; j_call: TRBJ2-7; cdr3_aa: CASSPPGQPYEQYF; cdr3_nt: TGTGCCAGCAGCCCCCCGGGACAGCCTTACGAGCAGTACTTC
clone_size: few; v_call: TRBV4-1; d_call: TRBD2; j_call: TRBJ2-5; cdr3_aa: CASSQGLAGGQETQYF; cdr3_nt: TGCGCCAGCAGCCAGGGACTAGCGGGGGGGCAAGAGACCCAGTACTTC
clone_size: NA; v_call: TRBV10-3; d_call: NA; j_call: TRBJ1-1; cdr3_aa: CAISESRMNTEAFF; cdr3_nt: TGTGCCATCAGTGAGTCGAGAATGAACACTGAAGCTTTCTTT
clone_size: NA; v_call: TRBV7-3; d_call: TRBD2; j_call: TRBJ2-1; cdr3_aa: CASSSRGGSSYNEQFF; cdr3_nt: TGTGCCAGCAGCTCCCGGGGCGGGAGCTCCTACAATGAGCAGTTCTTC
clone_size: NA; v_call: TRBV14; d_call: NA; j_call: TRBJ2-3; cdr3_aa: CASSQKRHHTGYTQYF; cdr3_nt: TGTGCCAGCAGCCAGAAGAGGCACCATACCGGGTATACGCAGTATTTT
clone_size: NA; v_call: TRBV12-5; d_call: NA; j_call: TRBJ1-1; cdr3_aa: CASGSRDGNTEAFF; cdr3_nt: TGTGCTAGTGGTTCCCGGGATGGGAACACTGAAGCTTTCTTT
clone_size: NA; v_call: TRBV5-1; d_call: TRBD1; j_call: TRBJ2-7; cdr3_aa: CASSLTGENPYEQYF; cdr3_nt: TGCGCCAGCAGCTTGACAGGGGAAAATCCCTACGAGCAGTACTTC
clone_size: NA; v_call: TRBV4-2; d_call: NA; j_call: TRBJ1-5; cdr3_aa: CASSQDTGQPQHF; cdr3_nt: TGTGCCAGCAGCCAAGATACAGGTCAGCCCCAGCATTTT
clone_size: NA; v_call: TRBV18; d_call: NA; j_call: TRBJ1-6; cdr3_aa: CASSPSFLEESYNSPLHF; cdr3_nt: TGTGCCAGCTCACCGAGTTTTCTAGAGGAGAGCTATAATTCACCCCTCCACTTT
clone_size: NA; v_call: TRBV5-1; d_call: NA; j_call: TRBJ2-5; cdr3_aa: CASSSLDVETQYF; cdr3_nt: TGCGCCAGCAGCTCCCTAGATGTAGAGACCCAGTACTTC
clone_size: NA; v_call: TRBV19; d_call: TRBD2; j_call: TRBJ2-7; cdr3_aa: CASRKTGTSGSMYEQYF; cdr3_nt: TGTGCCAGCAGGAAAACCGGGACTAGCGGGAGTATGTACGAGCAGTACTTC
clone_size: once; v_call: TRBV5-1; d_call: TRBD2; j_call: TRBJ2-5; cdr3_aa: CASSLGTGGFGEQYF; cdr3_nt: TGCGCCAGCAGCTTGGGGACGGGAGGGTTCGGGGAGCAGTACTTC
clone_size: NA; v_call: TRBV7-2; d_call: NA; j_call: TRBJ1-2; cdr3_aa: CASSGRVPSNYGYTF; cdr3_nt: TGTGCCAGCAGCGGTCGGGTGCCTTCTAACTATGGCTACACCTTC
clone_size: NA; v_call: TRBV27; d_call: TRBD1; j_call: TRBJ1-2; cdr3_aa: CASRLQGALANYGYTF; cdr3_nt: TGTGCCAGCAGATTACAGGGGGCGCTAGCTAACTATGGCTACACCTTC
clone_size: NA; v_call: TRBV7-7; d_call: NA; j_call: TRBJ1-3; cdr3_aa: CASNVTAGNTIYF; cdr3_nt: TGTGCTAGCAACGTGACAGCTGGAAACACCATATATTTT
clone_size: once; v_call: TRBV19; d_call: TRBD1; j_call: TRBJ2-7; cdr3_aa: CASSIAPGTAYEQYF; cdr3_nt: TGTGCCAGTAGTATAGCCCCCGGGACAGCCTACGAGCAGTACTTC
clone_size: NA; v_call: TRBV25-1; d_call: NA; j_call: TRBJ1-1; cdr3_aa: CASSLQGGMNTEAFF; cdr3_nt: TGTGCCAGCAGTCTCCAAGGGGGAATGAACACTGAAGCTTTCTTT
clone_size: NA; v_call: TRBV6-4; d_call: NA; j_call: TRBJ1-2; cdr3_aa: CASSPTGREVFSYGYTF; cdr3_nt: TGTGCCAGCAGTCCTACGGGCAGGGAAGTATTCAGCTATGGCTACACCTTC
clone_size: NA; v_call: TRBV7-6; d_call: NA; j_call: TRBJ2-5; cdr3_aa: CASSASGPLSWTPQYF; cdr3_nt: TGTGCCAGCAGCGCCTCCGGACCGCTGAGTTGGACTCCCCAGTACTTC
clone_size: NA; v_call: TRBV5-6; d_call: NA; j_call: TRBJ2-5; cdr3_aa: CASSLAMGQQETQYF; cdr3_nt: TGTGCCAGCAGCTTGGCAATGGGACAACAAGAGACCCAGTACTTC
clone_size: NA; v_call: TRBV30; d_call: NA; j_call: TRBJ2-7; cdr3_aa: CAWSVPPGRYEQYF; cdr3_nt: TGTGCCTGGAGTGTACCCCCTGGGAGGTACGAGCAGTACTTC
clone_size: few; v_call: TRBV11-1; d_call: TRBD1; j_call: TRBJ2-3; cdr3_aa: CASSRGQGSTYTQYF; cdr3_nt: TGTGCCAGCAGCCGGGGACAGGGTAGCACGTATACGCAGTATTTT
clone_size: NA; v_call: TRBV5-1; d_call: TRBD1; j_call: TRBJ1-4; cdr3_aa: CASSYTGVEKLFF; cdr3_nt: TGCGCCAGCAGCTATACAGGGGTCGAAAAACTGTTTTTT
clone_size: NA; v_call: TRBV4-3; d_call: NA; j_call: TRBJ1-1; cdr3_aa: CASSPWGAMNTEAFF; cdr3_nt: TGCGCCAGCAGCCCTTGGGGAGCCATGAACACTGAAGCTTTCTTT
clone_size: NA; v_call: TRBV7-7; d_call: TRBD1; j_call: TRBJ2-5; cdr3_aa: CASSSYRDRKETQYF; cdr3_nt: TGTGCTAGCAGCTCATACCGGGACAGAAAAGAGACCCAGTACTTC
clone_size: NA; v_call: TRBV6-1; d_call: NA; j_call: TRBJ1-3; cdr3_aa: CASSEVAFYSGNTIYF; cdr3_nt: TGTGCCAGCAGTGAGGTAGCCTTTTACTCTGGAAACACCATATATTTT
clone_size: NA; v_call: TRBV19; d_call: TRBD1; j_call: TRBJ1-1; cdr3_aa: CASSTRTGGGEAFF; cdr3_nt: TGTGCCAGTAGTACCCGGACAGGGGGCGGTGAAGCTTTCTTT
clone_size: NA; v_call: TRBV30; d_call: TRBD2; j_call: TRBJ2-2; cdr3_aa: CAWSVGGSGELFF; cdr3_nt: TGTGCCTGGAGTGTAGGCGGGAGCGGGGAGCTGTTTTTT
clone_size: NA; v_call: TRBV7-9; d_call: TRBD1; j_call: TRBJ2-7; cdr3_aa: CSSSSADRPAYEQYF; cdr3_nt: TGTTCCAGCAGCTCGGCGGACAGGCCGGCCTACGAGCAGTACTTC
clone_size: few; v_call: TRBV4-2; d_call: TRBD2; j_call: TRBJ2-3; cdr3_aa: CASSRRGTSGREDTQYF; cdr3_nt: TGTGCCAGCAGCCGCCGGGGCACTAGCGGGAGGGAGGATACGCAGTATTTT
clone_size: NA; v_call: TRBV7-2; d_call: NA; j_call: TRBJ1-1; cdr3_aa: CASSSPDRNTEAFF; cdr3_nt: TGTGCCAGCAGCTCCCCGGACAGGAACACTGAAGCTTTCTTT
clone_size: NA; v_call: TRBV7-2; d_call: NA; j_call: TRBJ2-5; cdr3_aa: CASSRAGETQYF; cdr3_nt: TGTGCCAGCAGCAGGGCAGGGGAGACCCAGTACTTC
clone_size: NA; v_call: TRBV13; d_call: NA; j_call: TRBJ2-1; cdr3_aa: CASSLNTGGTYNEQFF; cdr3_nt: TGTGCCAGCAGCCTAAATACCGGTGGGACTTACAATGAGCAGTTCTTC
clone_size: NA; v_call: TRBV6-5; d_call: TRBD1; j_call: TRBJ1-1; cdr3_aa: CASSTDRRNTEAFF; cdr3_nt: TGTGCCAGCAGTACGGACAGGAGGAACACTGAAGCTTTCTTT
clone_size: NA; v_call: TRBV14; d_call: TRBD1; j_call: TRBJ2-1; cdr3_aa: CASSQRRQGAGDEQFF; cdr3_nt: TGTGCCAGCAGCCAGAGAAGACAGGGGGCGGGAGATGAGCAGTTCTTC
clone_size: NA; v_call: TRBV6-1; d_call: NA; j_call: TRBJ1-6; cdr3_aa: CASTLHSSYNSPLHF; cdr3_nt: TGTGCCAGCACCCTACACAGCTCCTATAATTCACCCCTCCACTTT
clone_size: NA; v_call: TRBV7-8; d_call: NA; j_call: TRBJ2-1; cdr3_aa: CASSLRRLVDEQFF; cdr3_nt: TGTGCCAGCAGCTTAAGGCGACTGGTTGATGAGCAGTTCTTC
clone_size: NA; v_call: TRBV30; d_call: TRBD2; j_call: TRBJ2-2; cdr3_aa: CAWSAKGLADDTGELFF; cdr3_nt: TGTGCCTGGAGTGCAAAAGGACTAGCGGACGACACCGGGGAGCTGTTTTTT
clone_size: few; v_call: TRBV4-1; d_call: NA; j_call: TRBJ1-1; cdr3_aa: CASSRGEVSTEAFF; cdr3_nt: TGCGCCAGCAGCCGAGGAGAGGTGAGCACTGAAGCTTTCTTT
clone_size: NA; v_call: TRBV30; d_call: NA; j_call: TRBJ2-2; cdr3_aa: CAWSVPGRSGELFF; cdr3_nt: TGTGCCTGGAGTGTCCCAGGGAGGTCCGGGGAGCTGTTTTTT
clone_size: NA; v_call: TRBV6-5; d_call: NA; j_call: TRBJ1-5; cdr3_aa: CASSELGGSLQPQHF; cdr3_nt: TGTGCCAGCAGCGAGTTGGGGGGATCGCTTCAGCCCCAGCATTTT
clone_size: NA; v_call: TRBV30; d_call: TRBD1; j_call: TRBJ1-2; cdr3_aa: CAQKGQGHGYTF; cdr3_nt: TGTGCCCAAAAGGGACAGGGTCATGGCTACACCTTC
clone_size: NA; v_call: TRBV6-5; d_call: NA; j_call: TRBJ1-2; cdr3_aa: CATLAPNYGYTF; cdr3_nt: TGTGCCACCCTGGCCCCTAACTATGGCTACACCTTC
clone_size: once; v_call: TRBV4-1; d_call: NA; j_call: TRBJ2-7; cdr3_aa: CASSQRASSSYEQYF; cdr3_nt: TGCGCCAGCAGCCAGCGCGCCTCCTCCTCCTACGAGCAGTACTTC
clone_size: NA; v_call: TRBV2; d_call: TRBD2; j_call: TRBJ2-7; cdr3_aa: CASSRLAYEQYF; cdr3_nt: TGTGCCAGCTCGAGACTAGCTTACGAGCAGTACTTC
clone_size: NA; v_call: TRBV29-1; d_call: TRBD1; j_call: TRBJ1-3; cdr3_aa: CSVVLQGGNTIYF; cdr3_nt: TGCAGCGTTGTTTTACAGGGGGGAAACACCATATATTTT
clone_size: NA; v_call: TRBV7-3; d_call: TRBD1; j_call: TRBJ2-4; cdr3_aa: CASSPRGQGAKNIQYF; cdr3_nt: TGTGCCAGCAGCCCTCGGGGACAGGGTGCCAAAAACATTCAGTACTTC
clone_size: NA; v_call: TRBV7-3; d_call: TRBD2; j_call: TRBJ2-2; cdr3_aa: CASSSLRLAGGPTGELFF; cdr3_nt: TGTGCCAGCAGCTCCTTACGACTAGCGGGGGGGCCCACCGGGGAGCTGTTTTTT
clone_size: NA; v_call: TRBV4-3; d_call: TRBD1; j_call: TRBJ1-2; cdr3_aa: CASSQVGTAYGYTF; cdr3_nt: TGCGCCAGCAGCCAAGTGGGGACAGCCTATGGCTACACCTTC
clone_size: NA; v_call: TRBV19; d_call: NA; j_call: TRBJ1-3; cdr3_aa: CASSTSGNTIYF; cdr3_nt: TGTGCCAGTAGCACTTCTGGAAACACCATATATTTT
clone_size: few; v_call: TRBV2; d_call: TRBD1; j_call: TRBJ1-5; cdr3_aa: CASRRQGGNQPQHF; cdr3_nt: TGTGCCAGCAGACGACAGGGAGGAAATCAGCCCCAGCATTTT